This T cell receptor (beta chain) was captured in a study of T cell responses to AZD1222 COVID-19 vaccine. The CDR3 runs 11 residues. CDR1 and CDR2 (germline): MNHEY, SVGAGI. V was trimmed by 10 bases and J by 9 bases, leaving 13 bases between them. Here immunoSEQ multiplex PCR was the method, and the copy in TCRdb shows in-frame clones only, minus some. The repertoire includes about 88,000 clones, 89% of them detected once, and roughly 2.3% sits in the top ten. The V call is TRBV6-5, the J call TRBJ2-1; no clear D gene. This receptor was taken from an adult in good health. The material sequenced was peripheral blood, taken on day 0 of AZD1222 vaccination. The CDR3 sequence is CATLAGFEQFF. DNA for the CDR3: TGTGCCACATTAGCTGGATTTGAGCAGTTCTTC.